These T cell receptor beta chains were read from a single sample in a study of identical twins. MiXCR, applied by TCRdb to the 5' RACE reads, yields one record per CDR3 protein. The repertoire holds approximately 530,000 distinct CDR3 sequences, with under 25% as singletons. These data were likewise used in another study, on yellow fever vaccine responses in identical twins.

Sample: CD4+ T cells sorted from blood. These receptors came from a young woman in good health. The CDR3 runs from the conserved cysteine through the conserved F or W. A D gene is named only where the DNA matches it firmly. Clone size is not always given. Where it is, it says once, few, many or a class for expanded clones.

cdr3_aa: CASSGGTGPNQPQHF
cdr3_nt: TGTGCCAGCAGCGGAGGGACAGGCCCCAATCAGCCCCAGCATTTT
cdr3_length: 15
j_call: TRBJ1-5
clone_size: .
d_call: TRBD1
v_call: TRBV9

cdr3_aa: CASSLADGDRGYEQYF
cdr3_nt: TGTGCCAGCAGCTTAGCCGATGGGGACAGGGGTTACGAGCAGTACTTC
cdr3_length: 16
j_call: TRBJ2-7
clone_size: .
d_call: TRBD1
v_call: TRBV7-9

cdr3_aa: CSDIRGSRDTQYF
cdr3_nt: TGCAGCGACATACGAGGAAGCAGGGATACGCAGTATTTT
cdr3_length: 13
j_call: TRBJ2-3
clone_size: .
d_call: .
v_call: TRBV29-1

cdr3_aa: CASSLGLRAYEQYF
cdr3_nt: TGCGCCAGCAGCTTGGGATTGAGAGCCTATGAGCAGTACTTC
cdr3_length: 14
j_call: TRBJ2-7
clone_size: .
d_call: .
v_call: TRBV5-1

cdr3_aa: CASSLVGRATFTGELFF
cdr3_nt: TGCGCCAGCAGCTTGGTTGGACGAGCCACCTTCACCGGGGAGCTGTTTTTT
cdr3_length: 17
j_call: TRBJ2-2
clone_size: few
d_call: .
v_call: TRBV5-1

cdr3_aa: CASSLATSGEQFF
cdr3_nt: TGTGCCAGCAGTTTAGCGACTAGCGGCGAGCAGTTCTTC
cdr3_length: 13
j_call: TRBJ2-1
clone_size: .
d_call: TRBD2
v_call: TRBV27

cdr3_aa: CASSLDRGPNTEAFF
cdr3_nt: TGTGCCAGCAGTCTGGACAGGGGTCCGAACACTGAAGCTTTCTTT
cdr3_length: 15
j_call: TRBJ1-1
clone_size: .
d_call: TRBD1
v_call: TRBV12-3/TRBV12-4

cdr3_aa: CASRGLQGAEAFF
cdr3_nt: TGTGCCAGTAGGGGCCTTCAGGGAGCTGAAGCTTTCTTT
cdr3_length: 13
j_call: TRBJ1-1
clone_size: many
d_call: .
v_call: TRBV19

cdr3_aa: CASSYSMGRGPYEQYF
cdr3_nt: TGTGCCAGCAGTTACTCGATGGGAAGGGGGCCCTACGAGCAGTACTTC
cdr3_length: 16
j_call: TRBJ2-7
clone_size: .
d_call: TRBD1
v_call: TRBV6-5

cdr3_aa: CSYSGGLTRHGFDTQYF
cdr3_nt: TGCAGCTATTCAGGCGGACTCACAAGACATGGTTTCGATACGCAGTATTTT
cdr3_length: 17
j_call: TRBJ2-3
clone_size: .
d_call: .
v_call: TRBV29-1

cdr3_aa: CASSQAGKTDTQYF
cdr3_nt: TGTGCCAGCAGCCAAGCAGGGAAGACAGATACGCAGTATTTT
cdr3_length: 14
j_call: TRBJ2-3
clone_size: few
d_call: .
v_call: TRBV4-2

cdr3_aa: CASSKPGGQETQYF
cdr3_nt: TGTGCCAGCAGCAAACCCGGGGGACAAGAGACCCAGTACTTC
cdr3_length: 14
j_call: TRBJ2-5
clone_size: .
d_call: .
v_call: TRBV12-3/TRBV12-4

cdr3_aa: CASTPRTEAFF
cdr3_nt: TGTGCCAGCACCCCACGGACTGAAGCTTTCTTT
cdr3_length: 11
j_call: TRBJ1-1
clone_size: .
d_call: .
v_call: TRBV12-3/TRBV12-4

cdr3_aa: CSALHTGTSLAKNIQYF
cdr3_nt: TGCAGTGCTCTTCATACCGGGACTAGCCTAGCCAAAAACATTCAGTACTTC
cdr3_length: 17
j_call: TRBJ2-4
clone_size: .
d_call: TRBD2
v_call: TRBV20-1

cdr3_aa: CASSNAMTGTTEAFF
cdr3_nt: TGTGCCAGCAGCAACGCTATGACAGGGACCACTGAAGCTTTCTTT
cdr3_length: 15
j_call: TRBJ1-1
clone_size: .
d_call: TRBD1
v_call: TRBV7-9